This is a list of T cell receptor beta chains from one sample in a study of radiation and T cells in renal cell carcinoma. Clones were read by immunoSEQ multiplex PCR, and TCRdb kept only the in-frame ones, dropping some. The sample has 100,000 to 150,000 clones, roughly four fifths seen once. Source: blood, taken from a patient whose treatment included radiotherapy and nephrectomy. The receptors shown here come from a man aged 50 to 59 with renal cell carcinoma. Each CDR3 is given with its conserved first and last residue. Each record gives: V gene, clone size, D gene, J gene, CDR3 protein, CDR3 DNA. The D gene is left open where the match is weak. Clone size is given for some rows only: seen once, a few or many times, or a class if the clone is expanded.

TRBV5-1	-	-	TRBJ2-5	CASSRPSGYQETQYF	TGCGCCAGCAGTCGACCCTCCGGGTACCAAGAGACCCAGTACTTC
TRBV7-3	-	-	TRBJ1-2	CASSLSVGDNDYGYTF	TGTGCCAGCAGCTTATCTGTCGGGGACAACGACTATGGCTACACCTTC
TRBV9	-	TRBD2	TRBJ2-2	CASSVAGGSNTGELFF	TGTGCCAGCAGCGTAGCGGGGGGGTCGAACACCGGGGAGCTGTTTTTT
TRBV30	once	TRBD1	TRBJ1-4	CASRPGQGVPTNEKLFF	TGTGCCTCGAGACCGGGACAGGGAGTCCCCACTAATGAAAAACTGTTTTTT
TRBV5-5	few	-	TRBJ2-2	CASRGFSANTGELFF	TGTGCCAGCCGGGGATTTTCGGCGAACACCGGGGAGCTGTTTTTT
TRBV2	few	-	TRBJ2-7	CASSHPGTEFYEQYF	TGTGCCAGCAGTCACCCCGGGACGGAATTCTACGAGCAGTACTTC
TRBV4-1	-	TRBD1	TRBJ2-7	CASKRYDRGSYEQYF	TGCGCCAGCAAAAGGTACGACAGGGGCTCCTACGAGCAGTACTTC
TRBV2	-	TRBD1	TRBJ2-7	CASSEGSGGFYEQYF	TGTGCCAGCAGTGAGGGGTCAGGGGGCTTCTACGAGCAGTACTTC
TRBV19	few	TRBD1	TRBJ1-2	CASRGQGGYGYTF	TGTGCCAGTAGAGGACAGGGGGGCTATGGCTACACCTTC
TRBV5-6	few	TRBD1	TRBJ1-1	CASSYTGGTEAFF	TGTGCCAGCAGCTATACAGGGGGCACTGAAGCTTTCTTT
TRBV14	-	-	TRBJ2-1	CASSQDGSGRREQFF	TGTGCCAGCAGCCAAGACGGAAGTGGGCGTCGCGAGCAGTTCTTC
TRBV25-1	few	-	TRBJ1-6	CASSPDFGNSPLHF	TGTGCCAGCAGTCCTGACTTTGGGAATTCACCCCTCCACTTT
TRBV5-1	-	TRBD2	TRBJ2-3	CASRVTSGSTDTQYF	TGCGCCAGCAGAGTAACTAGCGGGAGTACAGATACGCAGTATTTT
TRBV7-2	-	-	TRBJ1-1	CASSLAGNLMNTEAFF	TGTGCCAGCAGCTTAGCAGGAAACCTAATGAACACTGAAGCTTTCTTT
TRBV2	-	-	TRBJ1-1	CASSPIMNTEAFF	TGTGCCAGCAGCCCGATCATGAACACTGAAGCTTTCTTT
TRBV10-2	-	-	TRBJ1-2	CASSEVGDGDYGYTF	TGCGCCAGCAGTGAGGTGGGGGACGGCGACTATGGCTACACCTTC
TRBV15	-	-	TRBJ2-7	CATSRDRPRTGPYEQYF	TGTGCCACCAGCAGAGATCGTCCTAGGACGGGCCCCTACGAGCAGTACTTC
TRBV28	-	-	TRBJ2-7	CASSFVNEQYF	TGTGCCAGCAGTTTCGTGAACGAGCAGTACTTC
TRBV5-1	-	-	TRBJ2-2	CASSWREGVGTGELFF	TGCGCCAGCAGCTGGCGAGAGGGAGTAGGGACCGGGGAGCTGTTTTTT
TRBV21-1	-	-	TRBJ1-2	CATSGFYGYTF	TGTGCCACCTCCGGGTTCTATGGCTACACCTTC
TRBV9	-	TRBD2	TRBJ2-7	CASSVGLAGDEQYF	TGTGCCAGCAGCGTAGGACTAGCGGGAGACGAGCAGTACTTC
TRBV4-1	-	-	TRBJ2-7	CASSQQSPGYLSYEQYF	TGCGCCAGCAGCCAACAGAGTCCAGGGTATCTCTCCTACGAGCAGTACTTC
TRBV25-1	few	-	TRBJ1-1	CASSDSSQGETEAFF	TGTGCCAGCAGTGATAGTTCACAGGGAGAGACTGAAGCTTTCTTT
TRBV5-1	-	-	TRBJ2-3	CASSLARDGGDTQYF	TGCGCCAGCAGCTTGGCCCGGGACGGTGGAGATACGCAGTATTTT
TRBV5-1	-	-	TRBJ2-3	CASSLAATHTDTQYF	TGCGCCAGCAGCTTGGCCGCGACTCACACAGATACGCAGTATTTT
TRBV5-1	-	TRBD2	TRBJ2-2	CASSLTSGGGTGELFF	TGCGCCAGCAGCTTGACTAGCGGGGGAGGAACCGGGGAGCTGTTTTTT
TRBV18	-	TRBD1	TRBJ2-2	CASSSRTGGITEELFF	TGCGCCAGCTCATCTAGGACAGGGGGCATCACCGAGGAGCTGTTTTTT
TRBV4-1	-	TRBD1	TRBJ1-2	CASSLSDRGIYGYTF	TGCGCCAGCAGCCTCTCGGACAGGGGGATATATGGCTACACCTTC
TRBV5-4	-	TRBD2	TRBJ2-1	CASSPPGGSSYNEQFF	TGTGCCAGCAGCCCCCCCGGCGGGAGCTCCTACAATGAGCAGTTCTTC
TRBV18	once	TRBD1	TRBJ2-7	CASSPHQGAYEQYF	TGTGCCAGCTCACCTCACCAGGGGGCCTACGAGCAGTACTTC
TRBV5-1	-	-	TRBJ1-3	CASRPITSGNTIYF	TGCGCCAGCAGACCCATTACCTCTGGAAACACCATATATTTT
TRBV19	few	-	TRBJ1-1	CASHLRALNTEAFF	TGTGCCAGCCACCTCCGGGCCCTGAACACTGAAGCTTTCTTT
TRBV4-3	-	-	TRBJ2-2	CASSPGLGDTGELFF	TGCGCCAGCAGCCCGGGCCTAGGAGACACCGGGGAGCTGTTTTTT
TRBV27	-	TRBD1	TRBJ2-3	CASRTGADTQYF	TGTGCCAGCAGGACAGGGGCAGATACGCAGTATTTT
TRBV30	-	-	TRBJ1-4	CAWRHKGPRAEKLFF	TGTGCCTGGAGGCACAAGGGGCCTCGGGCGGAAAAACTGTTTTTT
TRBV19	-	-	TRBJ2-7	CASSIITGNYEQYF	TGTGCCAGTAGTATTATTACAGGGAACTACGAGCAGTACTTC
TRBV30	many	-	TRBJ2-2	CAWRSDGTGELFF	TGTGCCTGGAGGAGCGATGGCACCGGGGAGCTGTTTTTT
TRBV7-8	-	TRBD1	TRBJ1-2	CASSIDRVYGYTF	TGTGCCAGCAGCATAGACAGGGTGTATGGCTACACCTTC
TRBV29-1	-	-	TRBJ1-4	CSVGEGGRKLFF	TGCAGCGTTGGTGAGGGGGGGCGAAAACTGTTTTTT
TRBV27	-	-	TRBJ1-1	CASSTAGAEAFF	TGTGCCAGCAGTACGGCGGGCGCTGAAGCTTTCTTT
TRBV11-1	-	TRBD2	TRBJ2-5	CASSSGLVTQYF	TGTGCCAGCAGCTCGGGACTAGTGACCCAGTACTTC